This is a list of T cell receptor beta chains from one sample in a study of blood T cells in healthy people across ages. TCRdb passed the 5' RACE reads through MiXCR, listing each CDR3 protein once. The data contain fewer than 2,000,000 distinct CDR3 sequences, about two fifths of them singletons. The sample comprised blood. The origin of the receptors is a human donor in good health. Both conserved end residues are part of each CDR3. D genes are given only for firm matches. Clone size is not always given. Where it is, it says once, few, many or a class for expanded clones.

clone_size j_call v_call d_call cdr3_aa cdr3_nt
few TRBJ2-7 TRBV20-1 - CSAPPAGSREQYF TGCAGTGCGCCCCCGGCGGGGAGCCGCGAGCAGTACTTC
- TRBJ2-5 TRBV2 - CASSEGFAFQETQYF TGTGCCAGCAGTGAAGGTTTCGCGTTTCAAGAGACCCAGTACTTC
- TRBJ2-7 TRBV5-1 - CASSLGLRGVYEQYF TGCGCCAGCAGCTTGGGGTTACGGGGTGTCTACGAGCAGTACTTC
few TRBJ1-2 TRBV29-1 - CSVEEGGNLAYGYTF TGCAGCGTTGAAGAGGGGGGGAACCTAGCCTATGGCTACACCTTC
- TRBJ2-7 TRBV20-1 - CSARAGAGLVDPYEQYF TGCAGTGCTAGAGCAGGCGCGGGGTTGGTTGATCCCTACGAGCAGTACTTC
- TRBJ2-1 TRBV7-2 - CASSLIAWNEQFF TGTGCCAGCAGCTTAATAGCTTGGAATGAGCAGTTCTTC
- TRBJ2-3 TRBV7-3 - CASSSGLSTQYF TGTGCCAGCAGCTCCGGGTTGTCTACGCAGTATTTT
- TRBJ2-6 TRBV6-5 TRBD1 CASSARDRTYSGANVLTF TGTGCCAGCAGCGCACGGGACAGGACGTACTCTGGGGCCAACGTCCTGACTTTC
- TRBJ2-3 TRBV4-3 - CASSQDSWGVSTDTQYF TGCGCCAGCAGCCAAGATTCGTGGGGGGTTAGCACAGATACGCAGTATTTT
once TRBJ1-1 TRBV7-2 TRBD1 CASSLGRTGGSGEAFF TGTGCCAGCAGCTTAGGCAGAACAGGGGGCTCGGGTGAAGCTTTCTTT
- TRBJ2-7 TRBV10-3 - CAISARDRGTYERYF TGTGCCATTAGTGCTCGGGACCGAGGCACCTACGAGCGGTACTTC
once TRBJ2-1 TRBV12-3/TRBV12-4 TRBD2 CASSSRPGPWRETQFF TGTGCCAGCAGTTCCCGACCCGGGCCTTGGCGGGAGACCCAGTTCTTC
few TRBJ2-5 TRBV4-1 - CASSPETQYF TGCGCCAGCAGTCCGGAGACCCAGTACTTC
- TRBJ1-6 TRBV4-3 - CASSQGRVGSPLHF TGCGCCAGCAGCCAAGGCAGGGTAGGGTCACCCCTCCACTTT
few TRBJ1-1 TRBV9 - CASSVTGTLNTEAFF TGTGCCAGCAGCGTTACCGGGACTTTGAACACTGAAGCTTTCTTT
- TRBJ2-4 TRBV4-1 TRBD2 CASSQGSGGAGNIQYF TGCGCCAGCAGTCAAGGGAGCGGGGGGGCCGGGAACATTCAGTACTTC